A single count supports the clone carrying this T cell receptor beta chain. TCRdb's copy holds only in-frame clones and misses some; the assay was immunoSEQ multiplex PCR. Seen here are around 300,000 clones, about nine tenths observed once, and the top ten hold 1%. This sample is drawn from a study of blood T cell repertoires in COVID-19. The CDR3 runs to 13 residues. J lost 5 bases, V lost 8 bases, and 8 bases had no gene match. Germline V gives CDR1 MDHEN, CDR2 SYDVKM. The sample comprised peripheral blood. This sequence was found in a man in his forties or fifties with active or convalescent COVID-19. The chain combines TRBV28 with TRBJ1-2; 7 bases are a match to TRBD1. For the CDR3, the DNA is TGTGCCAGCGGCAAGACAGGGATTTATGGCTACACCTTC. Residues: CASGKTGIYGYTF.